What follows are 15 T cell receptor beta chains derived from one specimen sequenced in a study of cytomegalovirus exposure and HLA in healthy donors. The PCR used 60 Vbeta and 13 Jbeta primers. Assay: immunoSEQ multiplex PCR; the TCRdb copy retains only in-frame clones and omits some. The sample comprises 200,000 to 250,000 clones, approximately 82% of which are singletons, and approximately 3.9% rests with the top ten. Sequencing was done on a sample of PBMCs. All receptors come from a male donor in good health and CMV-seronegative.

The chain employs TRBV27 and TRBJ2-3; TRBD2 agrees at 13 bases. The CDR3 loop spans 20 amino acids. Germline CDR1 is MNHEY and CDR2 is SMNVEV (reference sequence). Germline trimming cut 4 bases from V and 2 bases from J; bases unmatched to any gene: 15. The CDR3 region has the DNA TGTGCCAGCAGTTCCAACCGTCCGGGACTAGCGGGAAGGGCCACAGATACGCAGTATTTT. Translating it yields CASSSNRPGLAGRATDTQYF.

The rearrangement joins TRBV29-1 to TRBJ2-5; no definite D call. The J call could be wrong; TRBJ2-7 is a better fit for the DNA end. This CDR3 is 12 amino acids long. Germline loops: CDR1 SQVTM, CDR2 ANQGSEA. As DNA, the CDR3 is TGCAGCGTTAGGAACAGTGTCTACGAGCAGTACTTC. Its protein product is CSVRNSVYEQYF.

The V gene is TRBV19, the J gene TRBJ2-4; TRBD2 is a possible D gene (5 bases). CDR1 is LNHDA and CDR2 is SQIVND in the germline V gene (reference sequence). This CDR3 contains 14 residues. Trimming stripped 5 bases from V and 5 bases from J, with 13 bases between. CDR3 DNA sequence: TGTGCCAGTAGTGTCCCGGGGAGAGAAAACATTCAGTACTTC. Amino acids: CASSVPGRENIQYF.

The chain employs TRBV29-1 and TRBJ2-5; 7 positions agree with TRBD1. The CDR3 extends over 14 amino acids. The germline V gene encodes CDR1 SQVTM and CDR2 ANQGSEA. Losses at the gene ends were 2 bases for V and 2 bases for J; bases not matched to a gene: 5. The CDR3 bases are TGCAGCGTTGAAATTTGGACAGGACAAGAGACCCAGTACTTC. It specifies CSVEIWTGQETQYF. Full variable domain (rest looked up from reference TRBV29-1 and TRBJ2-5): SAVISQKPSRDICQRGTSLTIQCQVDSQVTMMFWYRQQPGQSLTLIATANQGSEATYESGFVIDKFPISRPNLTFSTLTVSNMSPEDSSIYLCSVEIWTGQETQYFGPGTRLLVL.

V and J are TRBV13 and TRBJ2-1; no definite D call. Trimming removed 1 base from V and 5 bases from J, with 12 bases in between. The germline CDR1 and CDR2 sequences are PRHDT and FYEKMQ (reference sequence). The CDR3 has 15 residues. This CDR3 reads CASSLVAIPHNEQFF. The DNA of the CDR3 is TGTGCCAGCAGCTTAGTTGCGATACCCCACAATGAGCAGTTCTTC.

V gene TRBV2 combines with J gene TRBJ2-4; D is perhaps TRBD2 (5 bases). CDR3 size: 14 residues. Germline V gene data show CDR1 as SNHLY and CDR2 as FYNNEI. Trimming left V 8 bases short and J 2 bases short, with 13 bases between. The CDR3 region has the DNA TGTGCCAGCGTGAGGGAAGTGTCCAAAAACATTCAGTACTTC. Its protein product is CASVREVSKNIQYF.

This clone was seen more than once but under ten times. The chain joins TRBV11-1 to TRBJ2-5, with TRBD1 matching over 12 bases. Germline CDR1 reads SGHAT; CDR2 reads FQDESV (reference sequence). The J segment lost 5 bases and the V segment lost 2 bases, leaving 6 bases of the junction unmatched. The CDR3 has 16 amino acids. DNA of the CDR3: TGTGCCAGCAGCTTAAGTGTTGGGACAGGGGGCGAGACCCAGTACTTC. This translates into CASSLSVGTGGETQYF.

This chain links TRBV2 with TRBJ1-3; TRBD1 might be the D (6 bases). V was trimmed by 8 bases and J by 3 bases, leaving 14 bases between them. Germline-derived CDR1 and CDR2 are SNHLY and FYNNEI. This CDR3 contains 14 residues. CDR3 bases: TGTGCCAGCTACTCAGGGGCTGGTGGAAACACCATATATTTT. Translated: CASYSGAGGNTIYF.

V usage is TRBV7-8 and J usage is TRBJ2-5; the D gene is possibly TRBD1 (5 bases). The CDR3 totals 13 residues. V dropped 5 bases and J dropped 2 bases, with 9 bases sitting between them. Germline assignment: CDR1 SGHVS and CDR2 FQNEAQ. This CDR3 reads CASSRDRQETQYF. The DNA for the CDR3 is TGTGCCAGCAGCCGAGACAGACAAGAGACCCAGTACTTC. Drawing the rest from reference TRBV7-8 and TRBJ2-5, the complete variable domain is GAGVSQSPRYKVAKRGQDVALRCDPISGHVSLFWYQQALGQGPEFLTYFQNEAQLDKSGLPSDRFFAERPEGSVSTLKIQRTQQEDSAVYLCASSRDRQETQYFGPGTRLLVL.

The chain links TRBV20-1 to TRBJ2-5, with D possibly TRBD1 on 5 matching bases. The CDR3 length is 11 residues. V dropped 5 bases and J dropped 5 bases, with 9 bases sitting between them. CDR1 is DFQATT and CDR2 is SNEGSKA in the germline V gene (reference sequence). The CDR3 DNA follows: TGCAGTGCTGGACAAGTGGAGACCCAGTACTTC. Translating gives CSAGQVETQYF.

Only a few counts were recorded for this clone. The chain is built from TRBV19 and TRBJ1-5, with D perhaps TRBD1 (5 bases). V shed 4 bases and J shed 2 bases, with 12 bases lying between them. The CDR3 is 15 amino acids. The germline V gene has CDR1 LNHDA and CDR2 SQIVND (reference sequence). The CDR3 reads CASSKRGLGNQPQHF. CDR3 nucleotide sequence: TGTGCCAGTAGTAAAAGGGGCTTGGGCAATCAGCCCCAGCATTTT.

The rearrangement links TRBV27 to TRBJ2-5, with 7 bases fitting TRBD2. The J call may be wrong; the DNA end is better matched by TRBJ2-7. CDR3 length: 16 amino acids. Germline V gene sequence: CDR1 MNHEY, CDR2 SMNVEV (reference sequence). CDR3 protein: CASRPYFGGTPYEQYF. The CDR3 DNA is TGTGCCAGCAGACCCTATTTCGGGGGGACCCCCTACGAGCAGTACTTC.

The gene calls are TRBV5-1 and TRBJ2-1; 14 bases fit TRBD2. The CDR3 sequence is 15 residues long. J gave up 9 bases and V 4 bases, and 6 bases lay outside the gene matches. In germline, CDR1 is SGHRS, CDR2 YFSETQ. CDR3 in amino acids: CASSQTSGRATEQFF. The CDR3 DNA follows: TGCGCCAGCAGCCAGACTAGCGGGAGGGCCACTGAGCAGTTCTTC.

CDR3 nucleotide sequence: TGTGCCAGCAGCTTAGTTCGGGGAGGGCCCGACAATGAGCAGTTCTTC. It specifies CASSLVRGGPDNEQFF. This chain connects TRBV11-2 to TRBJ2-1; 7 bases line up with TRBD2. CDR3 length: 16 residues. With 1 base clipped from V and 5 bases from J, the junction kept 8 bases outside the gene matches. Germline CDR1 SGHAT, CDR2 FQNNGV.

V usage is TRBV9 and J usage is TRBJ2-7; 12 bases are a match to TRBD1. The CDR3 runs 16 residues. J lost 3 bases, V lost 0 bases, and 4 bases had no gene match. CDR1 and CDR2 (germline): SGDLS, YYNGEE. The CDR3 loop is CASSVGDRGRLYEQYF. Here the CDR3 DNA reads TGTGCCAGCAGCGTAGGGGACAGGGGGCGCCTCTACGAGCAGTACTTC.